One and the same sample provided the 6 T cell receptor beta chains below, sequenced in a study of shared clonotypes between healthy human individuals. The table came from immunoSEQ multiplex PCR; TCRdb's copy has only in-frame clones and leaves some out. The data contain approximately 1,500,000 clones, roughly 98% of them singletons. Sequencing was performed on naive CD4+ T cells sorted from blood. Sample subset: CD45RA+ positively selected. The receptors stem from a man between 25 and 39 years old in good health.

The chain couples TRBV7-2 to TRBJ1-5; tentative D call: TRBD1 (5 bases). Per germline, CDR1 SGHTA and CDR2 FQGNSA. V was trimmed by 4 bases and J by 7 bases, leaving 17 bases between them. This CDR3 contains 15 residues. The CDR3 region is CASSSRGGADQPQHF. As DNA, the CDR3 is TGTGCCAGCAGCTCGAGGGGCGGGGCGGACCAGCCCCAGCATTTT.

This chain joins TRBV5-4 and TRBJ1-1; possibly TRBD1 for D (6 bases). Germline CDR1 reads SGHNT; CDR2 reads YYREEE (reference sequence). The CDR3 runs 15 residues. With 4 bases removed from V and 1 base from J, the gap between germline ends came to 14 bases. The CDR3 DNA follows: TGTGCCAGCAGCCCAGAAGGGGGATGGAACACTGAAGCTTTCTTT. This encodes CASSPEGGWNTEAFF.

The chain carries TRBV5-4 and TRBJ1-2; TRBD1 aligns across 8 bases. V trimming: 3 bases; J trimming: 4 bases; junction bases outside the gene matches: 2. CDR1 SGHNT and CDR2 YYREEE come from the germline V gene (reference sequence). This CDR3 region has 13 residues. CDR3 coding DNA: TGTGCCAGCAGCTCCGGACAGGGCTATGGCTACACCTTC. Its translation: CASSSGQGYGYTF.

As concerns this clone: Additional DNA sequences in this sample encode the identical CDR3. The rearrangement joins TRBV6-5 to TRBJ1-3; D is uncertain. Germline-derived CDR1 and CDR2 are MNHEY and SVGAGI. The V and J ends lost 6 bases and 1 base respectively, with 7 bases between them. The CDR3 sequence is 13 residues long. The CDR3 protein is CASRGGSGNTIYF. CDR3 coding DNA: TGTGCCAGCAGGGGAGGGTCTGGAAACACCATATATTTT.

This chain connects TRBV18 to TRBJ2-1; D unresolved. This CDR3 comprises 14 residues. With 6 bases removed from V and 7 bases from J, the gap between germline ends came to 16 bases. Germline CDR1 and CDR2: KGHSH and LQKENI. As DNA, the CDR3 is TGTGCCAGCTCCCCCCGGGCCCAGATAAATGAGCAGTTCTTC. Its protein product is CASSPRAQINEQFF. Together with reference TRBV18 and TRBJ2-1, the CDR3 gives the full variable domain: NAGVMQNPRHLVRRRGQEARLRCSPMKGHSHVYWYRQLPEEGLKFMVYLQKENIIDESGMPKERFSAEFPKEGPSILRIQQVVRGDSAAYFCASSPRAQINEQFFGPGTRLTVL.

The V gene is TRBV6-6, the J gene TRBJ2-7; D remains ambiguous. Germline CDR1 reads MNHNY; CDR2 reads SVGAGI (reference sequence). CDR3 length equals 15 residues. Trimming took off 0 bases at V and 1 base at J, with 10 bases between the two ends. CDR3 nucleotide sequence: TGTGCCAGCAGTTACTCGTACAGCCAGTCCTACGAGCAGTACTTC. Protein product: CASSYSYSQSYEQYF.